This record concerns one T cell receptor (beta chain) sequence. Its antigen is not known. The source of the sample is a study of shared clonotypes between healthy human individuals. Notes on the study in general: Clonotype sharing among donors was thought likely to change with sequencing depth.

Trimming pared 5 bases from V and 4 bases from J, leaving 11 bases between. Looked up from germline, CDR1 is SGHDN and CDR2 is FVKESK. The CDR3 is 13 residues long. Those who donated, Caucasian adults without exception, all lived in Nashville, Tennessee. Sequencing was performed with immunoSEQ multiplex PCR; in TCRdb, only in-frame clones are kept and a portion is missing. Seen here are about 490,000 clones, approximately 79% observed once, and the top ten hold more than 10%. The genes are TRBV14 and TRBJ1-1; D unresolved. This sequence originates from a woman in her forties in good health. Some clones in this sample may be carry-over from other donors' samples. The sample comprised PBMCs. CDR3 DNA sequence: TGTGCCAGCAGCATAACAGTGGGCACTGAAGCTTTCTTT. This codes for CASSITVGTEAFF.